This T cell receptor beta chain was found in a study of siplizumab effects on memory and regulatory T cells. Overall study: Paired mixed lymphocyte reactions received either siplizumab at about 0.96 ug/mL or no drug. Study-wide results and limits: Sequences below about 10^-5 frequency were poorly captured, and few alloreactive clones mapped to unstimulated subsets. Naive T cells looked more diverse than memory cells and looked like major alloresponse contributors.

Cells that made up the mixed lymphocyte reaction were cocultured at 37°C for approximately 6 days. CFSE-stained responder and Violet Dye-stained stimulator PBMCs were mixed 1:1. Worth noting for this clone: The antigen remains unidentified.

In germline, CDR1 is SGHTA, CDR2 FQGNSA. This CDR3 comprises 11 residues. Trimming removed 5 bases from V and 3 bases from J, with 2 bases in between. Clones were sequenced by immunoSEQ multiplex PCR, and TCRdb holds only the in-frame ones, with some missing. This sample carries 9,000 to 10,000 clones, around 40% of them seen once, and the ten largest clones take 8% to 9%. Source material: CFSE-low (dividing) CD4+ T cells sorted from an allogeneic mixed lymphocyte reaction. J is TRBJ2-4 and V is TRBV7-2; D is unclear. The TCR comes from a human donor in good health; the cells came from an allogeneic mixed lymphocyte reaction. CDR3 amino acids: CASSVKNIQYF. The DNA of the CDR3 is TGTGCCAGCAGCGTCAAAAACATTCAGTACTTC.